Listed below are T cell receptor beta chains from one sample, sequenced in a study of shared clonotypes between healthy human individuals. Only in-frame clones appear in the TCRdb table, and some are missing; sequencing was by immunoSEQ multiplex PCR. The sample lists some 1 million clones, about 75% occurring once. Sequenced: memory CD4+ T cells sorted from blood. The source of these receptors is a man between 18 and 29 years old in good health. Both conserved end residues are part of each CDR3. Fields, in order: CDR3 DNA, CDR3 protein, J gene, clone size, D gene, V gene. D genes are given only for firm matches. The size field is filled for only some rows; it gives once, few, many or a size class.

CDR3 DNA: TGTGCCAGCAGCTTGTCAGGGGATGGCAATCAGCCCCAGCATTTT; CDR3 protein: CASSLSGDGNQPQHF; J gene: TRBJ1-5; clone size: .; D gene: .; V gene: TRBV7-2
CDR3 DNA: TGTGCCAGCAGCGGCTGGGGGCCAGGGCCTGGTGAGCAGTACTTC; CDR3 protein: CASSGWGPGPGEQYF; J gene: TRBJ2-7; clone size: .; D gene: .; V gene: TRBV5-6
CDR3 DNA: TGTGCCAGCAGTGCCCGGGACAGAAACACCGGGGAGCTGTTTTTT; CDR3 protein: CASSARDRNTGELFF; J gene: TRBJ2-2; clone size: .; D gene: TRBD1; V gene: TRBV6-1
CDR3 DNA: TGTGCCAGCAGCAGGGGCCTCAGGGCCGAGACTGAAGCTTTCTTT; CDR3 protein: CASSRGLRAETEAFF; J gene: TRBJ1-1; clone size: once; D gene: .; V gene: TRBV6-5
CDR3 DNA: TGTGCCAGCAGCCGGACGTGGGAGCCAGTAGAGACCCAGTACTTC; CDR3 protein: CASSRTWEPVETQYF; J gene: TRBJ2-5; clone size: .; D gene: .; V gene: TRBV5-6
CDR3 DNA: TGTGCCAGCAGTTTACTCTTACTAGCGGGGGAACGCAATGAGCAGTTCTTC; CDR3 protein: CASSLLLLAGERNEQFF; J gene: TRBJ2-1; clone size: .; D gene: TRBD2; V gene: TRBV27
CDR3 DNA: TGTGCCATCAAGAGGTCCGGGATGAACACTGAAGCTTTCTTT; CDR3 protein: CAIKRSGMNTEAFF; J gene: TRBJ1-1; clone size: .; D gene: .; V gene: TRBV10-3
CDR3 DNA: TGTGCCACCAGCAGAGATTGGGGGATCACTGAAGCTTTCTTT; CDR3 protein: CATSRDWGITEAFF; J gene: TRBJ1-1; clone size: few; D gene: .; V gene: TRBV15
CDR3 DNA: TGTGCCAGCAGTTACTCAACGGGGGGGCCGTTTGAGCAGTTCTTC; CDR3 protein: CASSYSTGGPFEQFF; J gene: TRBJ2-1; clone size: .; D gene: TRBD2; V gene: TRBV6-5
CDR3 DNA: TGCGCCAGCAGCTCGACGGGGGATAGCAATCAGCCCCAGCATTTT; CDR3 protein: CASSSTGDSNQPQHF; J gene: TRBJ1-5; clone size: .; D gene: .; V gene: TRBV5-1
CDR3 DNA: TGTGCCAGTAGTATTAAGCGACAGGTGGGGAACGAAAAACTGTTTTTT; CDR3 protein: CASSIKRQVGNEKLFF; J gene: TRBJ1-4; clone size: .; D gene: .; V gene: TRBV19
CDR3 DNA: TGTGCTAGTGGTTCCCCGACTTGGAGCTCCTACGAGCAGTACTTC; CDR3 protein: CASGSPTWSSYEQYF; J gene: TRBJ2-7; clone size: .; D gene: .; V gene: TRBV12-5
CDR3 DNA: TGTGCCAGCTCACCCGCTCGGGGTAATGGCTACACCTTC; CDR3 protein: CASSPARGNGYTF; J gene: TRBJ1-2; clone size: .; D gene: .; V gene: TRBV18
CDR3 DNA: TGTGCCAGCAGTTCTGTGGAACTACCACGCTCTGGGGCCAACGTCCTGACTTTC; CDR3 protein: CASSSVELPRSGANVLTF; J gene: TRBJ2-6; clone size: .; D gene: .; V gene: TRBV28
CDR3 DNA: TGTGCCAGCCAATCCGGGACTAGCGGGGCTTTCACCGGGGAGCTGTTTTTT; CDR3 protein: CASQSGTSGAFTGELFF; J gene: TRBJ2-2; clone size: .; D gene: TRBD2; V gene: TRBV18
CDR3 DNA: TGTGCCAGCAAGGGGGGGAGGTACGAGCAGTACTTC; CDR3 protein: CASKGGRYEQYF; J gene: TRBJ2-7; clone size: .; D gene: .; V gene: TRBV25-1
CDR3 DNA: TGTGCCAGCGGGGGTTACAATGAAAAACTGTTTTTT; CDR3 protein: CASGGYNEKLFF; J gene: TRBJ1-4; clone size: .; D gene: .; V gene: TRBV28
CDR3 DNA: TGTGCCTGGAGTGTGCCTCGACAGGGAGGCTATGGCTACACCTTC; CDR3 protein: CAWSVPRQGGYGYTF; J gene: TRBJ1-2; clone size: .; D gene: TRBD1; V gene: TRBV30
CDR3 DNA: TGTGCCAGCAGCCAAGGGACAGGGGTCAATGAGCAGTTCTTC; CDR3 protein: CASSQGTGVNEQFF; J gene: TRBJ2-1; clone size: .; D gene: TRBD1; V gene: TRBV4-2
CDR3 DNA: TGTGCCAGCAGCTTGGGTTGGACAGTCTCTGAAGCTTTCTTT; CDR3 protein: CASSLGWTVSEAFF; J gene: TRBJ1-1; clone size: few; D gene: .; V gene: TRBV5-6
CDR3 DNA: TGTGCCAGCAGTTTAGTCGGGAATCAGCCCCAGCATTTT; CDR3 protein: CASSLVGNQPQHF; J gene: TRBJ1-5; clone size: .; D gene: .; V gene: TRBV6-6
CDR3 DNA: TGTGCCAGCAGCCGGTGGGGAGGTGGCTACACCTTC; CDR3 protein: CASSRWGGGYTF; J gene: TRBJ1-2; clone size: .; D gene: .; V gene: TRBV7-2
CDR3 DNA: TGTGCCAGCAGTTACGTCGGAGATTATGGCTACACCTTC; CDR3 protein: CASSYVGDYGYTF; J gene: TRBJ1-2; clone size: .; D gene: .; V gene: TRBV2
CDR3 DNA: TGTGCCAGCAGCTTATTCTTCGGGGCTAGCACCGGGGAGCTGTTTTTT; CDR3 protein: CASSLFFGASTGELFF; J gene: TRBJ2-2; clone size: .; D gene: .; V gene: TRBV7-2
CDR3 DNA: TGTGCCAGCCAGCCGGGGACACCGTACTCTGGAAACACCATATATTTT; CDR3 protein: CASQPGTPYSGNTIYF; J gene: TRBJ1-3; clone size: .; D gene: .; V gene: TRBV2
CDR3 DNA: TGTGCCAGCAGCCCCACCGGGACAGAAAGCGAGCAGTTCTTC; CDR3 protein: CASSPTGTESEQFF; J gene: TRBJ2-1; clone size: .; D gene: TRBD1; V gene: TRBV11-3
CDR3 DNA: TGTGCCAGCAGCTTGCGGGGTCAAGCCTACGAGCAGTACTTC; CDR3 protein: CASSLRGQAYEQYF; J gene: TRBJ2-7; clone size: once; D gene: .; V gene: TRBV5-4
CDR3 DNA: TGTGCCTGGAGTGCGGGACAGGGGGCGGCTGAAAAACTGTTTTTT; CDR3 protein: CAWSAGQGAAEKLFF; J gene: TRBJ1-4; clone size: .; D gene: TRBD1; V gene: TRBV30
CDR3 DNA: TGTGCCAGCAGCTTAGCCGAATATCAGCCCCAGCATTTT; CDR3 protein: CASSLAEYQPQHF; J gene: TRBJ1-5; clone size: .; D gene: .; V gene: TRBV7-8
CDR3 DNA: TGTGCCAGCAGCCAAGGGCTCACCTCTGGGGCCAACGTCCTGACTTTC; CDR3 protein: CASSQGLTSGANVLTF; J gene: TRBJ2-6; clone size: .; D gene: .; V gene: TRBV14
CDR3 DNA: TGTGCCAGCAGACCAGCGGGGGGGGCCTACGAGCAGTACTTC; CDR3 protein: CASRPAGGAYEQYF; J gene: TRBJ2-7; clone size: .; D gene: TRBD2; V gene: TRBV28
CDR3 DNA: TGTGCCAGCGCTGACAGTAGCTCTGAAAAACTGTTTTTT; CDR3 protein: CASADSSSEKLFF; J gene: TRBJ1-4; clone size: .; D gene: .; V gene: TRBV18
CDR3 DNA: TGTGCCAGCAGTCCCCTGGGCAGCGGGGCCCCTTTCGGGCAGTTCTTC; CDR3 protein: CASSPLGSGAPFGQFF; J gene: TRBJ2-1; clone size: .; D gene: TRBD2; V gene: TRBV28
CDR3 DNA: TGTGCCAGTAAAGACAGGGGGTTGTATTCACCCCTCCACTTT; CDR3 protein: CASKDRGLYSPLHF; J gene: TRBJ1-6; clone size: .; D gene: TRBD1; V gene: TRBV19
CDR3 DNA: TGTGCCAGCAGTAGCGGACAGGGCGCTCAGCCCCAGCATTTT; CDR3 protein: CASSSGQGAQPQHF; J gene: TRBJ1-5; clone size: .; D gene: TRBD1; V gene: TRBV6-6
CDR3 DNA: TGTGCCAGCAGTCGGGACACCGTACAAGAGACCCAGTACTTC; CDR3 protein: CASSRDTVQETQYF; J gene: TRBJ2-5; clone size: .; D gene: .; V gene: TRBV11-1
CDR3 DNA: TGTGCCAGCAGCTTCCTAGACAGGGGTCTCTACAATGAGCAGTTCTTC; CDR3 protein: CASSFLDRGLYNEQFF; J gene: TRBJ2-1; clone size: .; D gene: TRBD1; V gene: TRBV7-8
CDR3 DNA: TGTGCCAGCAGTCCGGACAGGCCGGATGAAAAACTGTTTTTT; CDR3 protein: CASSPDRPDEKLFF; J gene: TRBJ1-4; clone size: few; D gene: TRBD1; V gene: TRBV28
CDR3 DNA: TGTGCCAGCAGTAGGAACACTGAAGCTTTCTTT; CDR3 protein: CASSRNTEAFF; J gene: TRBJ1-1; clone size: many; D gene: .; V gene: TRBV25-1
CDR3 DNA: TGTGCAAGCGACAGGGAGGCTTCGAATGAGCAGTTCTTC; CDR3 protein: CASDREASNEQFF; J gene: TRBJ2-1; clone size: once; D gene: .; V gene: TRBV6-1
CDR3 DNA: TGTGCCAGCAGCACCGGGATCTCGAATTCACCCCTCCACTTT; CDR3 protein: CASSTGISNSPLHF; J gene: TRBJ1-6; clone size: .; D gene: .; V gene: TRBV28
CDR3 DNA: TGTGCCAGCCTATCAGGGACAACTACTTCCTACGAGCAGTACTTC; CDR3 protein: CASLSGTTTSYEQYF; J gene: TRBJ2-7; clone size: .; D gene: .; V gene: TRBV28
CDR3 DNA: TGCGCCAGCAGCTTGGCGTCCAATTACGAGCAGTACTTC; CDR3 protein: CASSLASNYEQYF; J gene: TRBJ2-7; clone size: .; D gene: .; V gene: TRBV5-1
CDR3 DNA: TGTGCCAGCAGTTCCCGTCACCCTGAGCAGTTCTTC; CDR3 protein: CASSSRHPEQFF; J gene: TRBJ2-1; clone size: .; D gene: .; V gene: TRBV28
CDR3 DNA: TGTGCCAGCAGTGATGGCGCCGTCCACTCCTACGAGCAGTACTTC; CDR3 protein: CASSDGAVHSYEQYF; J gene: TRBJ2-7; clone size: .; D gene: .; V gene: TRBV6-1
CDR3 DNA: TGTGCCAGCAGTCGCGCGGGGTTTGGCACAGATACGCAGTATTTT; CDR3 protein: CASSRAGFGTDTQYF; J gene: TRBJ2-3; clone size: once; D gene: .; V gene: TRBV7-8
CDR3 DNA: TGTGCCAGCAGCCCTCCGGCCCCGGGGGTCGAGCAGTACTTC; CDR3 protein: CASSPPAPGVEQYF; J gene: TRBJ2-7; clone size: .; D gene: .; V gene: TRBV14
CDR3 DNA: TGCGCCAGCAGTGTTGGGTATCGAACCGGGGAGCTGTTTTTT; CDR3 protein: CASSVGYRTGELFF; J gene: TRBJ2-2; clone size: few; D gene: .; V gene: TRBV10-2
CDR3 DNA: TGTGCCAGCAGTGACGGAGGCAGAGCACAAGAGACCCAGTACTTC; CDR3 protein: CASSDGGRAQETQYF; J gene: TRBJ2-5; clone size: .; D gene: .; V gene: TRBV2
CDR3 DNA: TGTGCCAGTCGCCCAGGGTACGAAAAACTGTTTTTT; CDR3 protein: CASRPGYEKLFF; J gene: TRBJ1-4; clone size: few; D gene: .; V gene: TRBV19
CDR3 DNA: TGTGCCAGCAGTGAAAAAGACGTACAGCCCCAGCATTTT; CDR3 protein: CASSEKDVQPQHF; J gene: TRBJ1-5; clone size: .; D gene: .; V gene: TRBV2
CDR3 DNA: TGTGCCTGGAGTGGAAATGAGCAGTTCTTC; CDR3 protein: CAWSGNEQFF; J gene: TRBJ2-1; clone size: .; D gene: .; V gene: TRBV30
CDR3 DNA: TGTGCCAGCTCACTAAACAGGGGAAAGACTGAAGCTTTCTTT; CDR3 protein: CASSLNRGKTEAFF; J gene: TRBJ1-1; clone size: few; D gene: TRBD1; V gene: TRBV18
CDR3 DNA: TGTGCCAGTAGTATTGCTGGACAGGGCTCTAATTCACCCCTCCACTTT; CDR3 protein: CASSIAGQGSNSPLHF; J gene: TRBJ1-6; clone size: .; D gene: TRBD1; V gene: TRBV19
CDR3 DNA: TGTGCCAGTAGTATGAGGCTCATTAACACCGGGGAGCTGTTTTTT; CDR3 protein: CASSMRLINTGELFF; J gene: TRBJ2-2; clone size: .; D gene: .; V gene: TRBV19